The sequence of this T cell receptor (beta chain) was determined in a study of CD8 T cells in Susac syndrome. Random hexamers served to reverse transcribe roughly 0.5 to 1 ug RNA. TCRdb analysed the immunoSEQ multiplex PCR reads with MiXCR anew, one entry per CDR3 protein. Seen here are around 120,000 distinct CDR3 sequences, roughly 94% observed once, and the top ten hold around 0.13%. TCR beta sequences were obtained from blood CD8+ and CD4+ T cells. The CDR3 runs to 16 residues. Per the germline V gene, CDR1 is LGHDT and CDR2 is YNNKEL (reference sequence). Trimming shortened V by 6 bases and J by 4 bases, and 18 bases separated the two germline ends.

V and J are TRBV3-1 and TRBJ2-2, with no clear D. Sequenced material: CD4+ T cells from PBMCs. This sequence originates from a human donor with multiple sclerosis. CDR3 nucleotide sequence: TGTGCCAGCAGTGTAAGACTGGGCGGCGGCACCGGGGAGCTGTTTTTT. It specifies CASSVRLGGGTGELFF.